The T cell receptor beta chain described here comes from a study of identical twins. Whole-study results and caveats: Rather than following the same donors, the conclusions depended on cross-sectional statistical analysis. Twins' surplus sharing was weaker for beta out-of-frame sequences. For cord blood, abundant beta clonotypes had fewer insertions, unlike memory repertoires, which showed none.

This clonotype was picked up a small number of times. As yet, its antigen is unknown. The CDR3 loop spans 15 amino acids. V was clipped by 8 bases and J by 0 bases, with 17 bases between them. Germline CDR1 MNHEY, CDR2 SVGAGI. Unique molecular identifiers were present on the cDNA, which also gained a universal primer site by template switching. MiXCR, applied by TCRdb to the 5' RACE reads, yields one record per CDR3 protein. This table has 350,000 to 400,000 distinct CDR3 sequences, around 9% appearing once. The rearrangement joins TRBV6-5 to TRBJ2-7; D possibly uses TRBD1 or TRBD2 (6 bases each). The receptor was derived from a woman between 45 and 65 years old in good health. The sample consisted of naive T cells sorted from blood. The CDR3 DNA reads TGTGCCAGCCGAAGGGGGGTAGGGAGCTCCTACGAGCAGTACGTC. Encoded protein: CASRRGVGSSYEQYV.